The clone carrying this T cell receptor beta chain is labeled medium-sized. These data come from a study of tumor-infiltrating lymphocytes in oesophageal squamous cell carcinoma. Each CDR3 protein gets one entry after TCRdb re-called the PCR reads with MiXCR. The sample records around 13,000 distinct CDR3 sequences, roughly 58% being singletons. Specimen: esophageal tumor tissue. The source is a female donor with esophageal squamous cell carcinoma.

The CDR3 DNA follows: TGCGCCAGCATCGGACTAGCGGGAGGGCCCTCTGGGGCCAACGTCCTGACTTTC. The encoded protein is CASIGLAGGPSGANVLTF. This sequence joins TRBV10-2 and TRBJ2-6; 15 bases fit TRBD2. Germline-derived CDR1 and CDR2 are WSHSY and SAAADI. The ends lost 7 bases at V and 0 bases at J; junction bases unmatched: 4. This CDR3 has 18 amino acids.